This is a list of T cell receptor beta chains from one sample in a study of shared clonotypes between healthy human individuals. TCRdb keeps only in-frame clones here, not all; method: immunoSEQ multiplex PCR. The sample lists roughly 2.1 million clones, approximately 94% seen once, with around 1.7% in the top ten. The sequencing input was naive CD8+ T cells from PBMCs. Receptors were obtained from a man aged 18 to 29 in good health. Some clones in this sample may be carry-over from other donors' samples. CDR3s include the opening cysteine and the closing phenylalanine or tryptophan. A D gene is named only where the DNA matches it firmly. A row's size may be missing; if present it is once, few, many or a size class.

>TRBJ1-3|.|.|TRBV7-9
CASSLGSGDTIYF
TGTGCCAGCAGCTTAGGCAGTGGGGACACCATATATTTT
>TRBJ2-7|TRBD1|.|TRBV9
CASSPDRGRSYEQYF
TGTGCCAGCAGCCCAGACAGGGGGCGATCCTACGAGCAGTACTTC
>TRBJ2-7|TRBD2|.|TRBV29-1
CTRLCLAAFYEQYF
TGCACCAGACTCTGCCTAGCGGCCTTCTACGAGCAGTACTTC
>TRBJ2-1|TRBD1|.|TRBV27
CASSPSLSRGRGEQFF
TGTGCCAGCAGTCCTTCCCTATCCAGGGGGCGCGGTGAGCAGTTCTTC
>TRBJ2-3|TRBD1|.|TRBV27
CASSLGQGRADTQYF
TGTGCCAGCAGTTTGGGACAGGGGCGTGCAGATACGCAGTATTTT
>TRBJ2-1|.|.|TRBV7-9
CASTRLSGDEQFF
TGTGCCAGCACCAGACTTTCCGGCGATGAGCAGTTCTTC
>TRBJ2-1|TRBD2|.|TRBV4-3
CASSPGLAGGEQFF
TGCGCCAGCAGCCCCGGACTAGCGGGGGGAGAGCAGTTCTTC
>TRBJ2-7|.|.|TRBV19
CASSITEDYEQYF
TGTGCCAGTAGTATTACAGAGGACTACGAGCAGTACTTC
>TRBJ1-5|.|few|TRBV19
CASSIDGNSNQPQHF
TGTGCCAGTAGTATAGACGGGAATAGCAATCAGCCCCAGCATTTT
>TRBJ2-7|.|.|TRBV30
CAWSARTSFEQYF
TGTGCCTGGAGTGCGAGGACATCCTTCGAGCAGTACTTC
>TRBJ2-7|TRBD1|.|TRBV6-5
CASSPGGEGAGEQYF
TGTGCCAGCAGTCCCGGCGGAGAGGGGGCCGGTGAGCAGTACTTC
>TRBJ2-1|.|.|TRBV7-6
CASSPGPLPGNEQFF
TGTGCCAGCAGCCCCGGGCCCCTCCCCGGGAATGAGCAGTTCTTC
>TRBJ2-1|.|.|TRBV7-9
CASSPQTPSYNEQFF
TGTGCCAGCAGCCCGCAGACCCCTAGTTACAATGAGCAGTTCTTC
>TRBJ2-1|.|few|TRBV1
CTSSQAELAGGPIHDEQFF
TGCACCAGCAGCCAAGCCGAACTAGCGGGAGGGCCGATACACGATGAGCAGTTCTTC
>TRBJ2-3|TRBD2|.|TRBV7-2
CASSLTPGLGFADTQYF
TGTGCCAGCAGCTTGACCCCGGGACTAGGTTTCGCAGATACGCAGTATTTT
>TRBJ2-5|.|.|TRBV11-2
CASSLAPPRETQYF
TGTGCCAGCAGCTTAGCTCCTCCCCGAGAGACCCAGTACTTC
>TRBJ2-1|TRBD2|few|TRBV9
CASSVGASGNNEQFF
TGTGCCAGCAGCGTAGGGGCTAGCGGGAACAATGAGCAGTTCTTC
>TRBJ2-1|TRBD1|.|TRBV9
CASSVSGTGYNEQFF
TGTGCCAGCAGCGTATCCGGGACAGGGTACAATGAGCAGTTCTTC
>TRBJ1-1|TRBD1|.|TRBV4-2
CASSQEFKWTGYRNTEAFF
TGTGCCAGCAGCCAAGAATTTAAGTGGACAGGGTACAGGAACACTGAAGCTTTCTTT
>TRBJ2-7|.|.|TRBV9
CASRVGQKRCEQYF
TGTGCCAGCAGAGTGGGACAAAAGCGCTGCGAGCAGTACTTC
>TRBJ2-1|.|.|TRBV7-2
CASSQSRVNEQFF
TGTGCCAGCAGCCAAAGTCGGGTCAATGAGCAGTTCTTC
>TRBJ1-1|TRBD1|.|TRBV5-1
CASSLLRGRLGPNTEAFF
TGCGCCAGCAGCTTACTCAGGGGGCGTTTAGGACCGAACACTGAAGCTTTCTTT
>TRBJ2-2|.|.|TRBV27
CASRFLSGELFF
TGTGCCAGCAGATTTCTTTCCGGGGAGCTGTTTTTT
>TRBJ1-1|.|.|TRBV4-3
CASSQKSNTEAFF
TGCGCCAGCAGCCAAAAGTCGAACACTGAAGCTTTCTTT
>TRBJ2-2|.|.|TRBV5-1
CASSLPGASGELFF
TGCGCCAGCAGCTTGCCGGGGGCCTCCGGGGAGCTGTTTTTT
>TRBJ1-3|.|.|TRBV11-2
CASSTGKRRFGNTIYF
TGTGCCAGCAGCACCGGTAAAAGAAGATTTGGAAACACCATATATTTT
>TRBJ2-3|.|.|TRBV27
CASNPVGTDTQYF
TGTGCCAGCAATCCTGTTGGCACAGATACGCAGTATTTT
>TRBJ1-4|.|.|TRBV27
CASTDWEKLFF
TGTGCCAGCACGGACTGGGAAAAACTGTTTTTT
>TRBJ2-1|.|.|TRBV6-5
CASRTGSSSYNEQFF
TGTGCCAGCAGGACAGGATCCAGCTCCTACAATGAGCAGTTCTTC
>TRBJ2-3|TRBD1|.|TRBV2
CASRGDTMGRGRPDTQYF
TGTGCCAGCAGGGGAGATACCATGGGCAGGGGGCGACCAGATACGCAGTATTTT
>TRBJ2-2|.|.|TRBV4-2
CASSQEQGANTGELFF
TGTGCCAGCAGCCAAGAACAGGGTGCGAACACCGGGGAGCTGTTTTTT
>TRBJ2-7|.|.|TRBV6-1
CASSAYEQYF
TGTGCCAGCAGTGCATACGAGCAGTACTTC
>TRBJ1-1|TRBD1|.|TRBV5-1
CASSPGIDRDYTEAFF
TGCGCCAGCAGTCCTGGGATAGACAGGGACTACACTGAAGCTTTCTTT
>TRBJ2-1|TRBD2|.|TRBV5-4
CASSLRREMGGNEQFF
TGTGCCAGCAGCTTGAGGCGGGAGATGGGGGGGAATGAGCAGTTCTTC
>TRBJ2-2|.|.|TRBV19
CASSTWLNTGELFF
TGTGCCAGTAGTACATGGTTGAACACCGGGGAGCTGTTTTTT
>TRBJ2-1|.|.|TRBV7-8
CASSFRSAGNEQFF
TGTGCCAGCAGCTTTAGATCCGCCGGCAATGAGCAGTTCTTC
>TRBJ2-7|TRBD1|.|TRBV27
CASSLVGQLYEQYF
TGTGCCAGCAGTTTAGTGGGACAGCTCTACGAGCAGTACTTC
>TRBJ2-2|TRBD2|.|TRBV27
CASSPGRAPAGELFF
TGTGCCAGCAGTCCCGGGAGGGCCCCCGCCGGGGAGCTGTTTTTT
>TRBJ1-2|TRBD1|.|TRBV7-9
CASSPPTGSEDGYTF
TGTGCCAGCAGCCCCCCGACAGGGTCTGAGGATGGCTACACCTTC
>TRBJ2-1|.|once|TRBV7-3
CASSLILGNEQFF
TGTGCCAGCAGCTTAATTTTGGGGAATGAGCAGTTCTTC
>TRBJ2-3|TRBD2|.|TRBV5-1
CASSADKLAATQYF
TGCGCCAGCAGCGCCGACAAACTAGCGGCAACGCAGTATTTT
>TRBJ2-2|.|.|TRBV5-1
CASSLLAYANTGELFF
TGCGCCAGCAGCTTGCTAGCCTACGCGAACACCGGGGAGCTGTTTTTT
>TRBJ1-5|TRBD1|.|TRBV19
CASSTTGVQPQHF
TGTGCCAGTAGTACTACAGGGGTCCAGCCCCAGCATTTT
>TRBJ2-7|.|.|TRBV11-2
CASSLVGGTHEQYF
TGTGCCAGCAGCTTAGTGGGCGGGACCCACGAGCAGTACTTC
>TRBJ2-4|TRBD2|.|TRBV19
CASSLTSGRGKNIQYF
TGTGCCAGTAGCCTAACTAGCGGGAGAGGCAAAAACATTCAGTACTTC
>TRBJ2-2|TRBD2|.|TRBV27
CASSLLRLAGGGELFF
TGTGCCAGCAGCCTACTCCGACTAGCGGGAGGGGGGGAGCTGTTTTTT
>TRBJ1-2|.|.|TRBV5-1
CASSWNRDNYGYTF
TGCGCCAGCAGCTGGAACAGGGATAACTATGGCTACACCTTC
>TRBJ2-7|.|.|TRBV27
CASSFLLEPYEQYF
TGTGCCAGCAGTTTCCTACTAGAACCCTACGAGCAGTACTTC
>TRBJ2-1|TRBD2|.|TRBV10-2
CASKINSGSTYNEQFF
TGCGCCAGCAAGATAAATAGCGGGAGCACCTACAATGAGCAGTTCTTC
>TRBJ1-1|.|few|TRBV29-1
CRAFGGNTEAFF
TGCAGAGCCTTCGGGGGGAACACTGAAGCTTTCTTT
>TRBJ2-7|.|once|TRBV7-9
CASSQAGRREQYF
TGTGCCAGCAGCCAAGCAGGGCGTCGCGAGCAGTACTTC
>TRBJ2-2|.|.|TRBV11-1
CASSSSPSATGNTGELFF
TGTGCCAGCAGCTCATCCCCGTCCGCGACAGGGAACACCGGGGAGCTGTTTTTT
>TRBJ1-1|.|.|TRBV19
CASSIDLEEKAFF
TGTGCCAGTAGTATAGATCTAGAGGAGAAAGCTTTCTTT